A single sample gave rise to the 24 T cell receptor beta chains below, sequenced in a study of T cells after yellow fever vaccination. TCRdb analysed the 5' RACE reads with MiXCR anew, one entry per CDR3 protein. The data show fewer than 400,000 distinct CDR3 sequences, 6% to 8% seen once. Sequenced here: PBMCs, sampled 5 days after the yellow fever booster vaccination. The receptor set was obtained from a man younger than 40 who received the YFV17D yellow fever vaccine.

The chain recombines TRBV6-2 or TRBV6-3 with TRBJ2-7; 7 bases fit TRBD1. Per the germline V gene, CDR1 is MNHEY and CDR2 is SVGEGT. J gave up 3 bases and V 2 bases, and 10 bases lay outside the gene matches. This CDR3 has 16 residues. In DNA, the CDR3 is TGTGCCAGCAGTTACCCCGGGACAGCAACACTCTACGAGCAGTACTTC. Encoded protein: CASSYPGTATLYEQYF.

This clonotype was counted a few times. An end of the junction differs from the germline gene, which may be a read error. The rearrangement joins TRBV7-2 to TRBJ1-4; 7 positions match TRBD1. This CDR3 is 13 amino acids long. Germline V CDR1 and CDR2: SGHTA, FQGNSA. CDR3 sequence reads: CASRLGTDEKLFF. In DNA, the CDR3 is TGTGCCAGCAGGTTAGGGACAGATGAAAAACTGTTTTTT.

The rearrangement joins TRBV28 to TRBJ1-4; D perhaps matches TRBD1 (5 bases). V lost 2 bases to trimming and J lost 6 bases, with 16 bases between them. Germline values: CDR1 MDHEN, CDR2 SYDVKM. The CDR3 spans 16 residues. The CDR3 DNA reads TGTGCCAGCAGTTTAGGGGCGGCTGCAATGGATGAAAAACTGTTTTTT. Translated, it gives CASSLGAAAMDEKLFF.

The chain recombines TRBV19 with TRBJ2-1; the match to TRBD2 covers 15 bases. Trimming cost V 1 base and J 2 bases; bases outside gene matches: 9. The length of the CDR3 is 20 residues. Germline-derived CDR1 and CDR2 are LNHDA and SQIVND (reference sequence). The CDR3, as DNA: TGTGCCAGTAGTATAGGAGGGGGAAGGACTAGCGGGAGGGCCTACAATGAGCAGTTCTTC. Translating gives CASSIGGGRTSGRAYNEQFF.

This clonotype was detected many times. The chain recombines TRBV7-2 with TRBJ2-3; D is unclear. The length of the CDR3 is 15 residues. The V and J ends lost 1 base and 1 base respectively, with 9 bases between them. CDR1 SGHTA and CDR2 FQGNSA come from the germline V gene. The CDR3 loop is CASSLDDIRTDTQYF. The CDR3 DNA is TGTGCCAGCAGCTTAGATGACATACGCACAGATACGCAGTATTTT.

This clonotype was recorded at least ten times. This chain links TRBV6-5 with TRBJ1-2; TRBD1 matches at 7 bases. The CDR3 length is 12 residues. V lost 8 bases to trimming and J lost 4 bases; unmatched junction nucleotides: 4. Per the germline V gene, CDR1 is MNHEY and CDR2 is SVGAGI. The CDR3 is CASGTASYGYTF. As DNA, the CDR3 is TGTGCCAGCGGGACAGCCTCCTATGGCTACACCTTC.

This clonotype was seen repeatedly, ten times or more. This chain links TRBV6-5 with TRBJ2-3; D unclear. V dropped 9 bases and J dropped 6 bases, with 4 bases sitting between them. Germline CDR1 MNHEY, CDR2 SVGAGI. This CDR3 is 9 amino acids long. The CDR3 DNA is TGTGCCAGACGCGATACGCAGTATTTT. It translates to CARRDTQYF.

This clonotype occurred many times. The gene calls are TRBV7-9 and TRBJ2-5; D is possibly TRBD1 or TRBD2 (5 bases each). The germline CDR1 and CDR2 sequences are SEHNR and FQNEAQ (reference sequence). The CDR3 totals 15 residues. The germline V and J ends were trimmed by 5 bases and 3 bases, with 16 bases remaining between them. The DNA for the CDR3 is TGTGCCAGCAGCCCCCTCGGATTGGGGGAAGAGACCCAGTACTTC. Encoded protein: CASSPLGLGEETQYF.

This clonotype was seen a handful of times. The chain recombines TRBV9 with TRBJ1-1; the match to TRBD1 covers 8 bases. This CDR3 spans 12 amino acids. Looked up from germline, CDR1 is SGDLS and CDR2 is YYNGEE. After removal of 2 bases from V and 11 bases from J, the junction contained 5 bases not matched to a gene. CDR3 loop: CASSVSGGEAFF. In nucleotides, the CDR3 is TGTGCCAGCAGCGTCTCAGGGGGCGAGGCTTTCTTT.

This clonotype was seen more than once but under ten times. The rearrangement joins TRBV5-5 to TRBJ2-7; either TRBD1 or TRBD2 may supply D (5 bases each). V dropped 7 bases and J dropped 3 bases, with 20 bases sitting between them. The CDR3 consists of 15 residues. Germline V gives CDR1 SGHKS, CDR2 YYEKEE (reference sequence). The CDR3 coding sequence is TGTGCCAGCCGTCTACGGGTAGCAGGGAGCTACGAGCAGTACTTC. The encoded protein is CASRLRVAGSYEQYF.

This chain connects TRBV10-3 to TRBJ2-3; 10 bases align to TRBD1. Germline V gene data show CDR1 as ENHRY and CDR2 as SYGVKD. With V trimmed by 4 bases and J by 4 bases, 2 bases remained unmatched. This CDR3 comprises 14 residues. CDR3 loop: CAISGGQGPDTQYF. CDR3 DNA sequence: TGTGCCATCAGTGGGGGACAGGGGCCAGATACGCAGTATTTT.

V is TRBV7-2 and J is TRBJ2-5; D remains ambiguous. The CDR3 spans 11 residues. Per germline, CDR1 SGHTA and CDR2 FQGNSA. Trimming took off 6 bases at V and 4 bases at J, with 6 bases between the two ends. In nucleotides, the CDR3 is TGTGCCAGCAGGATGACAGAGACCCAGTACTTC. It codes for CASRMTETQYF.

The CDR3 loop reads CAGQGATGELFF. The CDR3 DNA sequence: TGTGCCGGGCAGGGCGCAACCGGGGAGCTGTTTTTT. This sequence joins TRBV30 and TRBJ2-2; possible D gene TRBD1, 5 bases. This CDR3 region has 12 residues. Germline V CDR1 and CDR2: GTSNPN, SVGIG (reference sequence). Trimming cost V 8 bases and J 5 bases, with 12 bases left between them.

The chain uses TRBV5-5 and TRBJ1-1; TRBD1 agrees at 8 bases. The CDR3 totals 16 residues. Germline CDR1 SGHKS, CDR2 YYEKEE (reference sequence). The V gene end was trimmed by 4 bases and the J gene end by 2 bases; junction bases not matched to a gene: 10. The CDR3 DNA reads as TGTGCCAGCAGCCGGTCCGACAGGGGCGCCAACACTGAAGCTTTCTTT. Its translation: CASSRSDRGANTEAFF.

This clonotype has ten or more counts. This chain uses TRBV7-9 with TRBJ2-7, with 10 bases aligning to TRBD1. CDR1 is SEHNR, CDR2 FQNEAQ, per germline (reference sequence). After removal of 4 bases from V and 6 bases from J, the junction contained 9 bases not matched to a gene. The CDR3 totals 15 residues. For the CDR3, the DNA is TGTGCCAGCAGCTGGACCGGGACAGGGGTCGCCGAGCAGTACTTC. Its protein is CASSWTGTGVAEQYF. Full variable domain (rest looked up from reference TRBV7-9 and TRBJ2-7): DTGVSQNPRHKITKRGQNVTFRCDPISEHNRLYWYRQTLGQGPEFLTYFQNEAQLEKSRLLSDRFSAERPKGSFSTLEIQRTEQGDSAMYLCASSWTGTGVAEQYFGPGTRLTVT.

V is TRBV5-1 and J is TRBJ2-1, with 9 bases identical to TRBD1. The CDR3 length is 15 residues. The V segment lost 4 bases and the J segment 1 base; nucleotides outside the gene matches: 3. The germline CDR1 and CDR2 sequences are SGHRS and YFSETQ. The CDR3 here is CASSHGTGSYNEQFF. CDR3 coding DNA: TGCGCCAGCAGCCACGGGACAGGGTCCTACAATGAGCAGTTCTTC.

There are many counts of this clonotype. The V gene is TRBV28, the J gene TRBJ2-7; D not certain. The CDR3 spans 13 residues. From germline, CDR1 is MDHEN and CDR2 SYDVKM. Deletions cut 4 bases from V and 6 bases from J, with 13 bases between. CDR3 amino acids: CASSSGSLTEQYF. The CDR3 nucleotides are TGTGCCAGCAGTTCCGGGTCCCTCACCGAGCAGTACTTC.

The gene calls are TRBV7-6 and TRBJ2-5; D is ambiguous. V lost 5 bases to trimming and J lost 2 bases, with 12 bases between them. In germline, CDR1 is SGHVS, CDR2 FNYEAQ. There are 14 residues in the CDR3. In nucleotides, the CDR3 is TGTGCCAGCAGCCCAATCGAAAAGCAAGAGACCCAGTACTTC. This sequence encodes CASSPIEKQETQYF.

This chain connects TRBV13 to TRBJ2-7; a possible D gene is TRBD2 (6 bases). Trimming stripped 3 bases from V and 5 bases from J, with 11 bases between. The CDR3 totals 13 residues. Germline assignment: CDR1 PRHDT and CDR2 FYEKMQ (reference sequence). CDR3 nucleotides: TGTGCCAGCAGCTTTACTCGGGGGAACGAGCAGTACTTC. Translating it yields CASSFTRGNEQYF.

There are many counts of this clonotype. The chain joins TRBV5-1 to TRBJ2-2; D remains unclear. CDR1 and CDR2 from the germline V gene are SGHRS and YFSETQ. CDR3 length: 14 residues. V lost 3 bases, J lost 5 bases, and 11 bases lay in between. CDR3 DNA: TGCGCCAGCAGCTCCGGTGGGTTGACCGGGGAGCTGTTTTTT. Translated, it gives CASSSGGLTGELFF.

This clonotype was seen repeatedly, ten times or more. This chain uses TRBV20-1 with TRBJ2-2, with D possibly called TRBD1 or TRBD2 (5 bases each). V lost 5 bases to trimming and J lost 7 bases, with 20 bases between them. CDR1 is DFQATT, CDR2 SNEGSKA, per germline (reference sequence). The CDR3 is made up of 15 amino acids. CDR3 coding DNA: TGCAGTGCTCCGACAGTGGGAGCTAGTAGCGGGGAGCTGTTTTTT. Residues: CSAPTVGASSGELFF.

The chain combines TRBV12-3 or TRBV12-4 with TRBJ1-3; D might be TRBD1 (6 bases). CDR3 length equals 15 residues. With 3 bases removed from V and 1 base from J, the gap between germline ends came to 10 bases. CDR3 in DNA: TGTGCCAGCAGTTTTTCCAGGGGATCTGGAAACACCATATATTTT. Translation gives CASSFSRGSGNTIYF.

This clonotype came up a few times. The J gene is TRBJ2-2, the V gene TRBV10-3, with 12 bases aligning to TRBD1. Germline V lookup: CDR1 ENHRY, CDR2 SYGVKD. The CDR3 contains 16 residues. The junction had 5 bases not matched to a gene; V was cut back by 8 bases and J by 1 base. Written as DNA, the CDR3 is TGTGCCATCCCGGGACAGGGGGCCCGGAACACCGGGGAGCTGTTTTTT. This translates into CAIPGQGARNTGELFF.

This clonotype turned up a few times. The chain uses TRBV5-1 and TRBJ2-1; D is unresolved. This CDR3 has 16 amino acids. The germline CDR1 and CDR2 sequences are SGHRS and YFSETQ. V gave up 0 bases and J gave up 0 bases, with 10 bases separating them. CDR3 in DNA: TGCGCCAGCAGCTTGGCGGCGACCGCCTCCTACAATGAGCAGTTCTTC. Amino acids: CASSLAATASYNEQFF.